The sequence of this T cell receptor beta chain was determined in a study of cytomegalovirus exposure and HLA in healthy donors. PCR employed 60 Vbeta and 13 Jbeta primers. Method: immunoSEQ multiplex PCR; TCRdb's copy keeps in-frame clones and lacks some. The sample has around 130,000 clones, 79% seen once; the top ten hold more than 1.5%. CDR1 SGDLS and CDR2 YYNGEE come from the germline V gene. This CDR3 is built from 17 residues. V lost 3 bases to trimming and J lost 2 bases; unmatched junction nucleotides: 5. General study points: A later analysis revealed that TCR association rates differed between HLA loci, peaking at DRB1 and bottoming out at HLA-C.

About this clone: What it recognizes is unknown.

Sequencing was performed on PBMCs. The chain uses TRBV9 and TRBJ2-5; 15 bases are a match to TRBD2. This clonotype was sampled from a man aged 18 to 35 in good health and CMV-seronegative. The CDR3 DNA is TGTGCCAGCAGCGCAGGACTAGCGGGAGGGGGGCAAGAGACCCAGTACTTC. Translating it yields CASSAGLAGGGQETQYF.